The 8 T cell receptor beta chains below were found in one sample sequenced in a study of blood T cell repertoires in COVID-19. Profiling relied on immunoSEQ multiplex PCR, and the TCRdb table lists in-frame clones only, not all of them. The profile shows around 58,000 clones, about 90% of them singletons. The specimen sequenced was peripheral blood. Receptors were obtained from a woman aged 60 to 75 with active or convalescent COVID-19.

V gene TRBV2 combines with J gene TRBJ1-6; D gene ambiguous. The CDR3 spans 15 residues. V shed 0 bases and J shed 7 bases, with 10 bases lying between them. Germline CDR1 reads SNHLY; CDR2 reads FYNNEI. The CDR3 DNA is TGTGCCAGCAGTGAAGCGAGAGGTTCGAATTCACCCCTCCACTTT. Translating gives CASSEARGSNSPLHF.

The gene calls are TRBV7-2 and TRBJ1-2; tentatively, D is TRBD1 (5 bases). CDR3 length: 13 amino acids. Trimming left V 2 bases short and J 3 bases short, with 7 bases between. Germline assignment: CDR1 SGHTA and CDR2 FQGNSA. CDR3 sequence (DNA): TGTGCCAGCAGCTTAAGCAGGGACTATGGCTACACCTTC. Translated, it gives CASSLSRDYGYTF.

This rearrangement joins TRBV10-3 to TRBJ2-3, with D hard to call. Trimming took 2 bases from V and 2 from J, leaving 5 bases between them. The CDR3 runs to 13 residues. Germline values: CDR1 ENHRY, CDR2 SYGVKD. The CDR3 region is CAISEDNTDTQYF. The DNA for the CDR3 is TGTGCCATCAGTGAGGACAACACAGATACGCAGTATTTT.

In its sample, this clone was seen a few times. This sequence joins TRBV6-1 and TRBJ1-2; weak D call: TRBD1 (5 bases). Germline V gene sequence: CDR1 MNHNS, CDR2 SASEGT. Trimming removed 1 base at V and 8 bases at J, with 8 bases between. The CDR3 is 12 residues long. CDR3 sequence: CASSEGQFGYTF. In DNA, the CDR3 is TGTGCCAGCAGTGAAGGACAGTTCGGCTACACCTTC.

The chain carries TRBV5-1 and TRBJ2-5, with D uncertain. The CDR3 has 13 residues. Germline V gene lookup returns CDR1 SGHRS and CDR2 YFSETQ. Between the trimmed V and J ends, which lost 1 base and 1 base, there was a span of 5 bases. As DNA, the CDR3 is TGCGCCAGCAGCTTGTTAGTCCAAGAGACCCAGTACTTC. Translated: CASSLLVQETQYF.

CDR3 sequence reads: CASSLGDRVTGELFF. CDR3 sequence (DNA): TGTGCCAGCAGCCTAGGGGACAGGGTTACCGGGGAGCTGTTTTTT. The V call is TRBV28, the J call TRBJ2-2, with 9 bases that match TRBD1. Per germline, CDR1 MDHEN and CDR2 SYDVKM. Trimming at V came to 6 bases and at J to 5 bases, leaving 7 bases not matched to a gene. This CDR3 has 15 residues.

The chain employs TRBV9 and TRBJ2-3; 10 bases are shared with TRBD2. V shed 4 bases and J 2 bases; nucleotides not matched to a gene: 7. This CDR3 has 16 residues. Germline lookup yields CDR1 SGDLS and CDR2 YYNGEE. CDR3 loop: CASSPSSGGYTDTQYF. CDR3 coding DNA: TGTGCCAGCAGCCCTTCTAGCGGGGGTTACACAGATACGCAGTATTTT.

The V and J genes are TRBV18 and TRBJ2-1; 9 bases align to TRBD1. Germline CDR1 and CDR2: KGHSH and LQKENI. V dropped 7 bases and J dropped 4; count of bases not matched to a gene: 8. This CDR3 region has 15 residues. In DNA form, the CDR3 reads TGTGCCAGCTTCCCCTACGACAGGGGGTACAATGAGCAGTTCTTC. As protein: CASFPYDRGYNEQFF.